The rows below give T cell receptor beta chains drawn from one sample of a study of blood T cell repertoires in COVID-19. TCRdb keeps only in-frame clones here, not all; method: immunoSEQ multiplex PCR. Among fewer than 200,000 clones, 85% were seen once, and the ten largest hold around 8%. The sequencing input was peripheral blood. The source of these receptors is an elderly woman with COVID-19, enrolled during active disease. CDR3s include the opening cysteine and the closing phenylalanine or tryptophan. Size values are once, few and many counts, or a class for expanded clones, and some rows have none.

TRBJ2-1	TRBV27	NA	CASSDAGGVNEQFF
TRBJ1-5	TRBV10-2	NA	CASSEQGGQPQHF
TRBJ1-5	TRBV2	NA	CASSEGENQPQHF
TRBJ2-7	TRBV11-2	NA	CASSLMAGGGRGNEQYF
TRBJ1-2	TRBV7-8	NA	CASSRLNYGYTF
TRBJ2-2	TRBV9	NA	CASARSGQGNTGELFF
TRBJ2-3	TRBV3-1/TRBV3-2	NA	CASSQLPSGGSTDTQYF
TRBJ1-2	TRBV27	NA	CASSPRGARDGYTF
TRBJ1-1	TRBV19	NA	CASSLPEGTGGAAFF
TRBJ2-5	TRBV27	NA	CASSLMVAGETQYF
TRBJ1-1	TRBV12-3/TRBV12-4	NA	CASSWGPAQRAFF
TRBJ1-1	TRBV7-2	NA	CASSTTVNTEAFF
TRBJ2-1	TRBV18	NA	CASSRVQGARNEQFF
TRBJ1-3	TRBV5-1	once	CASSAQGAGNTIYF
TRBJ1-1	TRBV29-1	NA	CSVTPVEGFTEAFF
TRBJ1-1	TRBV3-1/TRBV3-2	once	CASSQVRKMNTEAFF
TRBJ2-4	TRBV9	NA	CASSPRTGDERLAKNIQYF